This T cell receptor (beta chain) was identified in a study of regulatory T cells in long-lasting Graves disease. In regard to this clonotype: Its target is not known.

This CDR3 contains 15 residues. The germline V gene has CDR1 LNHNV and CDR2 YYDKDF (reference sequence). V shed 7 bases and J 2 bases; nucleotides not matched to a gene: 7. Study-level results: TCR diversity in persistent Graves' patients was below that of newly diagnosed ones. TRBV28, TRBJ1-2 and TRBJ2-5 emerged as the favored segments in persistent disease.

The time point was: newly diagnosed GD, antithyroid drugs for less than 3 months. RNA from PBMCs was the source of the TCR library. Blood from the periphery, approximately 8.5 milliliters in all, was drawn into EDTA tubes. Arm-PCR with iRepertoire HTBI primers amplified the CDR3 regions for these TCR beta libraries. TCRdb itself ran the multiplex PCR reads through MiXCR, one entry per CDR3 protein. Seen here are under 700,000 distinct CDR3 sequences, around 16% observed once, and the top ten hold 25%. A further study also used this sample, focusing on T cells in Graves' hyperthyroidism and ophthalmopathy. From that report: Separating ophthalmopathy from stable hyperthyroidism was achieved by a 13 V-J model.

The source material was peripheral blood mononuclear cells (PBMCs), sampled at new diagnosis, from a patient treated with antithyroid drugs. V usage is TRBV15 and J usage is TRBJ1-3, with TRBD1 matching 8 bases. The sequence was obtained from a woman aged 35-60 years with Graves disease. The chain's CDR3 is CATTADRVTGNTIYF. CDR3 in DNA: TGTGCCACCACCGCGGACAGGGTCACTGGAAACACCATATATTTT.